What follows are 5 T cell receptor beta chains derived from one specimen sequenced in a study of T cells in narcolepsy. Clones were read by immunoSEQ multiplex PCR, and TCRdb kept only the in-frame ones, dropping some. The data hold 9,500 to 12,000 clones, with 90% to 95% observed a single time. The sample consisted of CD45RA- memory CD4+ T cells from PBMCs. These receptors were taken from a human donor with narcolepsy.

V is TRBV19 and J is TRBJ2-5; the D gene is possibly TRBD1 (5 bases). The CDR3 is made up of 13 amino acids. The germline CDR1 and CDR2 sequences are LNHDA and SQIVND (reference sequence). The V end was cut by 8 bases, the J end by 4 bases, with 14 bases between. Here the CDR3 reads CASGVAGLETQYF. The CDR3, as DNA: TGTGCCAGTGGGGTGGCAGGGCTAGAGACCCAGTACTTC.

This clone was detected a few times. J is TRBJ1-1 and V is TRBV19; possible D gene TRBD1, 5 bases. Trimming cost V 5 bases and J 1 base, with 17 bases left between them. Germline loops: CDR1 LNHDA, CDR2 SQIVND (reference sequence). The length of the CDR3 is 16 residues. The CDR3 DNA reads TGTGCCAGTAGTTGGGACGGCCGATTCGGGAACACTGAAGCTTTCTTT. This translates into CASSWDGRFGNTEAFF.

The chain joins TRBV18 to TRBJ1-3; D ambiguous. Trimming pared 3 bases from V and 0 bases from J, leaving 12 bases between. The V gene's germline CDR1 is KGHSH and CDR2 LQKENI. CDR3 size: 16 residues. In DNA form, the CDR3 reads TGTGCCAGCTCACCTCTAGGCATATACTCTGGAAACACCATATATTTT. Encoded protein: CASSPLGIYSGNTIYF. Filled out from reference TRBV18 and TRBJ1-3, the complete variable domain reads NAGVMQNPRHLVRRRGQEARLRCSPMKGHSHVYWYRQLPEEGLKFMVYLQKENIIDESGMPKERFSAEFPKEGPSILRIQQVVRGDSAAYFCASSPLGIYSGNTIYFGEGSWLTVV.

The gene calls are TRBV9 and TRBJ1-3; possible D gene TRBD1, 5 bases. Trimming took off 3 bases at V and 0 bases at J, with 13 bases between the two ends. The germline gives CDR1 SGDLS, CDR2 YYNGEE. The CDR3 runs to 16 residues. The CDR3: CASSAAGMISGNTIYF. CDR3 coding DNA: TGTGCCAGCAGCGCAGCAGGGATGATCTCTGGAAACACCATATATTTT.

The chain uses TRBV6-6 and TRBJ1-1; D unresolved. Germline assignment: CDR1 MNHNY and CDR2 SVGAGI (reference sequence). CDR3 length equals 14 residues. Deletions cut 6 bases from V and 4 bases from J, with 15 bases between. The DNA of the CDR3 is TGTGCCAGCAGAGGCCTCGAGTTGGGCACTGAAGCTTTCTTT. Amino acids: CASRGLELGTEAFF.